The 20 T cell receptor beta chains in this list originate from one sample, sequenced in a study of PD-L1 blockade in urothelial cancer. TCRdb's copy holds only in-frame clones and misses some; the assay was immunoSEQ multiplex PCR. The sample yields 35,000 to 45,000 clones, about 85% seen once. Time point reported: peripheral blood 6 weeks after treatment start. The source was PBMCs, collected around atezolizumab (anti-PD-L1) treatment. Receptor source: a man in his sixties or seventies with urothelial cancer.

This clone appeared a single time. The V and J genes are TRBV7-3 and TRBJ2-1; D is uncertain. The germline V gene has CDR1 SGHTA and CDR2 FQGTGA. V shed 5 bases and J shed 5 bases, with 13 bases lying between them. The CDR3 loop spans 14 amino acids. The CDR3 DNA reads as TGTGCCAGCAGCCCTACACCGGGTCACAATGAGCAGTTCTTC. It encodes CASSPTPGHNEQFF.

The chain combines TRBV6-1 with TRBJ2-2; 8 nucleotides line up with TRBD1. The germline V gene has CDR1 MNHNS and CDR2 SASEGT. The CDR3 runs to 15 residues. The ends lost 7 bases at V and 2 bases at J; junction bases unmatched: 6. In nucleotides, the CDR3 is TGTGCCAGCACAAGGGGACAGGTCAACACCGGGGAGCTGTTTTTT. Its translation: CASTRGQVNTGELFF.

The CDR3: CAISDPTSYEQYF. In DNA form, the CDR3 reads TGTGCCATCAGTGACCCTACCTCCTACGAGCAGTACTTC. The chain recombines TRBV10-3 with TRBJ2-7; D is uncertain. The CDR3 contains 13 residues. Germline V gives CDR1 ENHRY, CDR2 SYGVKD. The V end was cut by 3 bases, the J end by 0 bases, with 6 bases between.

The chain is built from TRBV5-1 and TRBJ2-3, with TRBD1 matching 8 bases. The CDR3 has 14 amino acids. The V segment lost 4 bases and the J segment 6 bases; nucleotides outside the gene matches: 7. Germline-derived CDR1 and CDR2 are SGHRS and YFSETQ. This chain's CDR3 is CASSDQGAPDTQYF. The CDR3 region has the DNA TGCGCCAGCAGCGACCAGGGGGCACCCGATACGCAGTATTTT.

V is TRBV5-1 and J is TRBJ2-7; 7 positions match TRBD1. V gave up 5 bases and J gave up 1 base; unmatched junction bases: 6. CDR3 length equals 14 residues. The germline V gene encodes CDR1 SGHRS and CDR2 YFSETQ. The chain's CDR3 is CASSWTGRSYEQYF. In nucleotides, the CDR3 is TGCGCCAGCAGTTGGACAGGCCGTTCCTACGAGCAGTACTTC.

The CDR3 DNA sequence: TGTGCCAGCAGCTTACAGCGCAGGGGATTCGATGAGCAGTTCTTC. Protein product: CASSLQRRGFDEQFF. The chain links TRBV7-3 to TRBJ2-1; possibly TRBD1 for D (6 bases). Per germline, CDR1 SGHTA and CDR2 FQGTGA. The CDR3 is 15 amino acids. With 2 bases removed from V and 8 bases from J, the gap between germline ends came to 16 bases.

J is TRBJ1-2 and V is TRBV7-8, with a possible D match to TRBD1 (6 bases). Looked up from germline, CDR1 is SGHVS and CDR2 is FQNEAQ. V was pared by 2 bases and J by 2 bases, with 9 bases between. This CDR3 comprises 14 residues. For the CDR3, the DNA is TGTGCCAGCAGCTTAAGTACAGGGAACTATGGCTACACCTTC. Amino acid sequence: CASSLSTGNYGYTF. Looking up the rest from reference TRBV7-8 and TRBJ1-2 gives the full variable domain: GAGVSQSPRYKVAKRGQDVALRCDPISGHVSLFWYQQALGQGPEFLTYFQNEAQLDKSGLPSDRFFAERPEGSVSTLKIQRTQQEDSAVYLCASSLSTGNYGYTFGSGTRLTVV.

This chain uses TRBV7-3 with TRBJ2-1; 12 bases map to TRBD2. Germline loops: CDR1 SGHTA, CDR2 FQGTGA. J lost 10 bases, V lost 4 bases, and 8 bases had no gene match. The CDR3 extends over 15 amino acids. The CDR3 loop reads CASSSGLAGPGEQFF. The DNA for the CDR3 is TGTGCCAGCAGCTCGGGACTAGCGGGCCCGGGAGAGCAGTTCTTC.

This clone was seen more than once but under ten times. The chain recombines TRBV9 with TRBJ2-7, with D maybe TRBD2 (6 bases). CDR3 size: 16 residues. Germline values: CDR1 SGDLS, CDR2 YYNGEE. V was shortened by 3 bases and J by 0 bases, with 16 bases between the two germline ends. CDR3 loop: CASSENPREPSYEQYF. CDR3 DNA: TGTGCCAGCAGCGAGAACCCCCGGGAGCCCTCCTACGAGCAGTACTTC.

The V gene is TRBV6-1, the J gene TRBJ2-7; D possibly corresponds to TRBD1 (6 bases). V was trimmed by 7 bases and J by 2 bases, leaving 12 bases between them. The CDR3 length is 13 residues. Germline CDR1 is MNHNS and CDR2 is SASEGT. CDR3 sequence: CASIRQVTYEQYF. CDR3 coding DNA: TGTGCCAGCATAAGACAGGTAACCTACGAGCAGTACTTC.

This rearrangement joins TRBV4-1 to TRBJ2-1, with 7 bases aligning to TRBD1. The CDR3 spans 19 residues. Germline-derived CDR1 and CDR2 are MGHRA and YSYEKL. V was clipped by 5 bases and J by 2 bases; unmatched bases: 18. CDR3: CASSSPPARGLATYNEQFF. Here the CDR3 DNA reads TGCGCCAGCAGCTCACCCCCAGCTAGGGGGCTAGCCACCTACAATGAGCAGTTCTTC.

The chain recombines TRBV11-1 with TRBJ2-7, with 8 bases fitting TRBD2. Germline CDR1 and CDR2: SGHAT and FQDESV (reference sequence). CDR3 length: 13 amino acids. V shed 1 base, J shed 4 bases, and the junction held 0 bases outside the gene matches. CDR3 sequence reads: CASSLGLAYEQYF. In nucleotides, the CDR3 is TGTGCCAGCAGCTTAGGACTAGCGTACGAGCAGTACTTC.

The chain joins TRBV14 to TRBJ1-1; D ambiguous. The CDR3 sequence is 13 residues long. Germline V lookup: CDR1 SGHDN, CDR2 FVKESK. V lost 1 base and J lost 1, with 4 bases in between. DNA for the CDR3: TGTGCCAGCAGCCAAGCAGGGAACACTGAAGCTTTCTTT. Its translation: CASSQAGNTEAFF.

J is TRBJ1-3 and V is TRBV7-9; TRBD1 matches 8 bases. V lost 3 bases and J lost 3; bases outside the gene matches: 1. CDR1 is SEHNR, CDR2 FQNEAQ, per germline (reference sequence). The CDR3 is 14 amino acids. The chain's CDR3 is CASSLGQDGNTIYF. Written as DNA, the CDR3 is TGTGCCAGCAGCTTGGGACAGGATGGAAACACCATATATTTT.

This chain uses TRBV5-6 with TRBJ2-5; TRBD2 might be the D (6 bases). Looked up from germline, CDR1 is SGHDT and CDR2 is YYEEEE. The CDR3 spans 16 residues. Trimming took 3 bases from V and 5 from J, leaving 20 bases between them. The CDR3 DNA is TGTGCCAGCAGCTGGTGGGAGGCGAAACCGGGGGAGACCCAGTACTTC. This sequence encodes CASSWWEAKPGETQYF.

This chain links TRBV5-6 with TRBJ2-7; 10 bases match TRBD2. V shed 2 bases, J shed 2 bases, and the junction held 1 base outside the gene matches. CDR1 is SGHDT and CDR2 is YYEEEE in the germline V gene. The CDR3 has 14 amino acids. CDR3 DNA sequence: TGTGCCAGCAGCTTACTAGCGGGGACCTACGAGCAGTACTTC. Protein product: CASSLLAGTYEQYF.

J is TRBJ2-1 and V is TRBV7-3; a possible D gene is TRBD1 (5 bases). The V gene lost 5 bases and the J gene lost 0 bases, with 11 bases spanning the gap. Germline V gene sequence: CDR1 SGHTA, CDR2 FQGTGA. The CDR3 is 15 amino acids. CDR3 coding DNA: TGTGCCAGCAGCCCCCAACAGGCCTCCTACAATGAGCAGTTCTTC. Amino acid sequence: CASSPQQASYNEQFF. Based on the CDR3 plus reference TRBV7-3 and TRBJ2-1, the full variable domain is GAGVSQTPSNKVTEKGKYVELRCDPISGHTALYWYRQSLGQGPEFLIYFQGTGAADDSGLPNDRFFAVRPEGSVSTLKIQRTERGDSAVYLCASSPQQASYNEQFFGPGTRLTVL.

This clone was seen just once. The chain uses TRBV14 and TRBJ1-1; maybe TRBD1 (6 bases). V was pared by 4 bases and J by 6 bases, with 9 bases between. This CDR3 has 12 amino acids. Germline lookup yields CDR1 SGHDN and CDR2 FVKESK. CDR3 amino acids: CASSPDSSEAFF. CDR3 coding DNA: TGTGCCAGCAGCCCGGACAGTTCTGAAGCTTTCTTT. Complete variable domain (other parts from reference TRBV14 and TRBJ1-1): EAGVTQFPSHSVIEKGQTVTLRCDPISGHDNLYWYRRVMGKEIKFLLHFVKESKQDESGMPNNRFLAERTGGTYSTLKVQPAELEDSGVYFCASSPDSSEAFFGQGTRLTVV.

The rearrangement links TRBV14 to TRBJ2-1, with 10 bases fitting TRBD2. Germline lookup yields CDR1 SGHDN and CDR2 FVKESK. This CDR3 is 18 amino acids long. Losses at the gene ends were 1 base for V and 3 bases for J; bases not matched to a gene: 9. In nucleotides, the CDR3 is TGTGCCAGCAGCCAAGGGCAGGCGAGGACTAGCGGCTACAATGAGCAGTTCTTC. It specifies CASSQGQARTSGYNEQFF.

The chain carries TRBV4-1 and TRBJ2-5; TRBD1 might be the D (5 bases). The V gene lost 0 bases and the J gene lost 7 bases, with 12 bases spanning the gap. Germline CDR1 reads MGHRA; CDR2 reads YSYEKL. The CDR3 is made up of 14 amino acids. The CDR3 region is CASSQDRTPGTQYF. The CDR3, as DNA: TGCGCCAGCAGCCAAGATAGGACACCCGGGACCCAGTACTTC.